This T cell receptor (beta chain) was sequenced during a study of blood T cell repertoires in COVID-19. Study background: Italy, Spain and the United States were the sources of the convalescent and acute COVID-19 samples. T cells, B-cell-depleted T cells, or PBMCs provided the cDNA or gDNA that served as material.

Per the original data handling: Scientists estimated how many nucleated cells there were by amplifying reference gene primers. Measured with immunoSEQ multiplex PCR; TCRdb has only the in-frame clones, and not every one. Clonal size and the V and J genes are those of that table, whereas D and trimming came from the DNA. This repertoire shows fewer than 200,000 clones, 75% to 80% found once; its top ten account for roughly 25%. After removal of 6 bases from V and 5 bases from J, the junction contained 9 bases not matched to a gene. CDR1 and CDR2 from the germline V gene are WNHNN and SYGVQD (reference sequence). The CDR3 consists of 14 residues.

Material: peripheral blood. This chain uses TRBV10-1 with TRBJ2-7, with 8 bases aligning to TRBD2. This clonotype was obtained from a woman aged 70-85 years with acute or convalescent COVID-19. CDR3 DNA sequence: TGCGCCAGCAGCGAAAGCGGGAGAGTCAACGAGCAGTACTTC. It specifies CASSESGRVNEQYF.